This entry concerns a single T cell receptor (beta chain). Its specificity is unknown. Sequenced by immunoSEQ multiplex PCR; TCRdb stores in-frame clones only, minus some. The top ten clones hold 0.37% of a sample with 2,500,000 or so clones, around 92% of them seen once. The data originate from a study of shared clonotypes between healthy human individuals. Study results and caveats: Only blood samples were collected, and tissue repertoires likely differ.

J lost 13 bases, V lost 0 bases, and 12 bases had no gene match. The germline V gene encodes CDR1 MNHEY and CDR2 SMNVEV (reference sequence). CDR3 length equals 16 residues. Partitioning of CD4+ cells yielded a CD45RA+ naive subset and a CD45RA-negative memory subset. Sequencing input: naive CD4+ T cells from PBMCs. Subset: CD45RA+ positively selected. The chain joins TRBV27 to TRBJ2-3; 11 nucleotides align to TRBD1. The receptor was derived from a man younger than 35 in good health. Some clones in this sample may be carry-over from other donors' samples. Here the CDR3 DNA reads TGTGCCAGCAGTTTATCCCGACCAGACCGGGACAGGGGGAAGTATTTT. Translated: CASSLSRPDRDRGKYF.